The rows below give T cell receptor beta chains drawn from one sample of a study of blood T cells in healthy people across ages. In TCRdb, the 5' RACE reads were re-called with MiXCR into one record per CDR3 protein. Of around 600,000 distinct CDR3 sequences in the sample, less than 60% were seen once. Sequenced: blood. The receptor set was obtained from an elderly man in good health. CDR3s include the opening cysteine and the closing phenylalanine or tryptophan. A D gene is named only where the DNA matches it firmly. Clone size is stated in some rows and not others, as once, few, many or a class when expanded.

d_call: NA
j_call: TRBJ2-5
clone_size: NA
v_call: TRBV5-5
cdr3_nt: TGTGCCAGCAGCAGACGGGACCTTAACCAAGAGACCCAGTACTTC
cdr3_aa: CASSRRDLNQETQYF

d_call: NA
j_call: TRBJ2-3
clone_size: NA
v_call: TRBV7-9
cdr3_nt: TGTGCCAGCAGCTTAGGGGGGGGCCAAACTGTGGATACGCAGTATTTT
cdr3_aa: CASSLGGGQTVDTQYF

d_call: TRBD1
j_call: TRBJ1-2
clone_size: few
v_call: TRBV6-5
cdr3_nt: TGTGCCAGCAGTTATAACAGGGGTAGCTATGGCTACACCTTC
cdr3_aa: CASSYNRGSYGYTF

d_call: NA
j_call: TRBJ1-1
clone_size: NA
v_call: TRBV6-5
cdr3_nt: TGTGCCAGCAGTTACTCGAGTGGAACAGGGTCCTCAGCTTTCTTT
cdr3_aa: CASSYSSGTGSSAFF

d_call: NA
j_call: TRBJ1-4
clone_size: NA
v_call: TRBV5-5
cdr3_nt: TGTGCCAGCAGCTTCTTGCCGAAGTTAGGAGAAACACTGTTTTTT
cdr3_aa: CASSFLPKLGETLFF

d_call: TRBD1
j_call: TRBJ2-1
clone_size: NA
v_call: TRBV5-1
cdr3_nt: TGCGCCAGCAGCTTGGGACGGGACAGTCAGTTCTTC
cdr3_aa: CASSLGRDSQFF

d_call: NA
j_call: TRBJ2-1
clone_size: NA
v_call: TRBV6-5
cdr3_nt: TGTGCCAGCAGTTACGCCGGGATATGGGGTGAGCAGTTCTTC
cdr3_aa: CASSYAGIWGEQFF

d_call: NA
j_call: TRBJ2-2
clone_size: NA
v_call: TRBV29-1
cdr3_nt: TGCAGCGCCCGGGAGACCGCGACCGGGGAGCTGTTTTTT
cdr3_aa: CSARETATGELFF

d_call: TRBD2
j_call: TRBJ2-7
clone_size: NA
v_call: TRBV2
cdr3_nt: TGTGCCAGTAAGACTAGCGGGCATACCTCTCCCTACGAGCAGTACTTC
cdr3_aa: CASKTSGHTSPYEQYF

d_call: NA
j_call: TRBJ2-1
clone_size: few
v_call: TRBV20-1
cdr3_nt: TGCAGTGCTGTCAGGGAAACTGAGCAGTTCTTC
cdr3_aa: CSAVRETEQFF